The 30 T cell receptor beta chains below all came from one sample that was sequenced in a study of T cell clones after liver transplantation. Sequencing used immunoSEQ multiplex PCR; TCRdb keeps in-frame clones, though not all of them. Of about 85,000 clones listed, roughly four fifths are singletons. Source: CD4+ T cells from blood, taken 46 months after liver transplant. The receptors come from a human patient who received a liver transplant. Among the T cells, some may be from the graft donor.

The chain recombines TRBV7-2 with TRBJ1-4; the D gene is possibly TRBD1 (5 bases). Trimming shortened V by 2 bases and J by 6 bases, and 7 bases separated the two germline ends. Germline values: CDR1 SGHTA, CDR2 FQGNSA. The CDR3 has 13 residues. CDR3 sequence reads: CASSLFRDEKLFF. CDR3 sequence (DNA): TGTGCCAGCAGCTTATTCAGGGATGAAAAACTGTTTTTT.

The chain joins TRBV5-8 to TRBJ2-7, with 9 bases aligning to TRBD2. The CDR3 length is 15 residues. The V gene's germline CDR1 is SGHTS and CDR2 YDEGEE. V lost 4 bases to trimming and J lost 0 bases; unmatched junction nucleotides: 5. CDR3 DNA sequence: TGTGCCAGCAGCCTAGCGGGACACCCCTCCTACGAGCAGTACTTC. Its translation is CASSLAGHPSYEQYF.

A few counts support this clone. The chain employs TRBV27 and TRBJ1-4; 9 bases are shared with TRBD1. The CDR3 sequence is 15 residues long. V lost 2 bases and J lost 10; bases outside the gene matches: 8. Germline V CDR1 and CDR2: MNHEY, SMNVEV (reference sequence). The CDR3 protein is CASSLGATGGLKLFF. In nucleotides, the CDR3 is TGTGCCAGCAGTTTAGGGGCGACAGGGGGTTTAAAACTGTTTTTT.

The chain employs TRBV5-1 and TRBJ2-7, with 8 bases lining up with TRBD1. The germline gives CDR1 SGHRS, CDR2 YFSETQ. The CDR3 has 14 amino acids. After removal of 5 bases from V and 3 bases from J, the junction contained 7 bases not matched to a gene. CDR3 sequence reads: CASSSGQGDYEQYF. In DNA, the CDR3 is TGCGCCAGCAGTTCCGGACAGGGAGACTACGAGCAGTACTTC.

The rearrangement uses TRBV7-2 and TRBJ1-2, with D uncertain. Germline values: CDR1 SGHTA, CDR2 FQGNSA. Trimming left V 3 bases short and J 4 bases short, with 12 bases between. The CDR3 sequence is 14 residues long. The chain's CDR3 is CASSFTDAVYGYTF. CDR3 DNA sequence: TGTGCCAGCAGCTTTACAGACGCCGTCTATGGCTACACCTTC.

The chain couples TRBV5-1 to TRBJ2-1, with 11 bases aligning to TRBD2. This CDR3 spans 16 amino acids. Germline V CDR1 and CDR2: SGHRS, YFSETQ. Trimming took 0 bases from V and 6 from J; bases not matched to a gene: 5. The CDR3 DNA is TGCGCCAGCAGCTTGGTTAGCGGGAGGGCCCTCAATGAGCAGTTCTTC. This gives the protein CASSLVSGRALNEQFF.

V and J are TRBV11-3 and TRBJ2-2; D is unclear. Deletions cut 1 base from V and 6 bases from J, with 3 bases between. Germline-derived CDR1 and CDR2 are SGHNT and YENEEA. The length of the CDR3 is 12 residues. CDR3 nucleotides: TGTGCCAGCAGCTTAGCGTCCGGGGAGCTGTTTTTT. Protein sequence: CASSLASGELFF.

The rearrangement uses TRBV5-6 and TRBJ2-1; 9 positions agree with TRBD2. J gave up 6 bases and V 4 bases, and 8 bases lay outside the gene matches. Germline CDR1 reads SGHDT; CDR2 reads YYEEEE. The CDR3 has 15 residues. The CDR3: CASSLGASGINEQFF. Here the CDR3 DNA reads TGTGCCAGCAGCCTTGGGGCTAGCGGGATCAATGAGCAGTTCTTC.

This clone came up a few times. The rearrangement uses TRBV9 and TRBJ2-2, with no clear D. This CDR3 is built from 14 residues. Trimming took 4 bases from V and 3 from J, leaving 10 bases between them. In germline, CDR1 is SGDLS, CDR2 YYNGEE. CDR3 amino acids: CASSQSAYTGELFF. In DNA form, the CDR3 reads TGTGCCAGCAGCCAGAGCGCGTACACCGGGGAGCTGTTTTTT.

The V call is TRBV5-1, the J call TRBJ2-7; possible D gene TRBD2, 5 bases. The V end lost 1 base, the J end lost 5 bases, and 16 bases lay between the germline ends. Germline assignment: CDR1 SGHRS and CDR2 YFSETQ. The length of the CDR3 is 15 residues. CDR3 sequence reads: CASSLISGAWDEQYF. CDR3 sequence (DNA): TGCGCCAGCAGCTTGATAAGCGGCGCTTGGGACGAGCAGTACTTC.

CDR3 loop: CASSVVGLAGVGETQYF. The CDR3 DNA follows: TGTGCCAGCAGCGTAGTAGGGCTAGCGGGAGTAGGAGAGACCCAGTACTTC. This rearrangement joins TRBV9 to TRBJ2-5, with TRBD2 matching 10 bases. Germline CDR1 SGDLS, CDR2 YYNGEE. V lost 0 bases to trimming and J lost 4 bases; unmatched junction nucleotides: 9. The CDR3 is made up of 17 amino acids.

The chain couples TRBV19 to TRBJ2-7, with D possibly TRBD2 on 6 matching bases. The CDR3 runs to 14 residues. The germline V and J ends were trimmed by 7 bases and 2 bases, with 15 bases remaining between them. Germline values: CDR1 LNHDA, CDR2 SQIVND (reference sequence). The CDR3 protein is CASTATSSTYEQYF. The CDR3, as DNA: TGTGCCAGTACCGCGACTAGTAGCACCTACGAGCAGTACTTC. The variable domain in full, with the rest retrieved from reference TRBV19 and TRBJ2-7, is DGGITQSPKYLFRKEGQNVTLSCEQNLNHDAMYWYRQDPGQGLRLIYYSQIVNDFQKGDIAEGYSVSREKKESFPLTVTSAQKNPTAFYLCASTATSSTYEQYFGPGTRLTVT.

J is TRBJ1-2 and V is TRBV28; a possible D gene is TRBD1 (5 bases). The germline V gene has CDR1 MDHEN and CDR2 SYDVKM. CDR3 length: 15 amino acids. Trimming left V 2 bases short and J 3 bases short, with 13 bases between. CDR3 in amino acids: CASSLSQGRHYGYTF. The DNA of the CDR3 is TGTGCCAGCAGTTTAAGTCAGGGCCGTCACTATGGCTACACCTTC.

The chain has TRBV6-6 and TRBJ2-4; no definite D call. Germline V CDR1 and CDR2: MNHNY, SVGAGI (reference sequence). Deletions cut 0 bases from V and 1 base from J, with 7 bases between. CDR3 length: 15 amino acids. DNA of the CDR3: TGTGCCAGCAGTTACTCTGTGGGGGCCAAAAACATTCAGTACTTC. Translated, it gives CASSYSVGAKNIQYF.

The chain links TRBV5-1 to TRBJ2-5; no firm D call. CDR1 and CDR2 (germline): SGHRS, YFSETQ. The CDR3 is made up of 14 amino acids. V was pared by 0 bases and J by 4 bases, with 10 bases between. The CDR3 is CASSLVSVGETQYF. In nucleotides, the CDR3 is TGCGCCAGCAGCTTGGTGTCGGTTGGAGAGACCCAGTACTTC.

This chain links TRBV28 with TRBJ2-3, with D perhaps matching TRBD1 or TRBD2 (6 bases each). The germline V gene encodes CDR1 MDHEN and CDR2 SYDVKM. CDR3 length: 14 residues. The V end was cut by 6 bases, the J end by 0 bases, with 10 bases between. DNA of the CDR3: TGTGCCAGCAGGGGGGGCACTAGCACAGATACGCAGTATTTT. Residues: CASRGGTSTDTQYF.

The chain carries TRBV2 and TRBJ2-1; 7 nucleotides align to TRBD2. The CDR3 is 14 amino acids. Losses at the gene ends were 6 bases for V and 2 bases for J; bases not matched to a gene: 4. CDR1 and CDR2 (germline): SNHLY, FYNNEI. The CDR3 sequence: CASRKGLAYNEQFF. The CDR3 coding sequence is TGTGCCAGCAGAAAAGGACTAGCCTACAATGAGCAGTTCTTC. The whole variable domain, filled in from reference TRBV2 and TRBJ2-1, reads EPEVTQTPSHQVTQMGQEVILRCVPISNHLYFYWYRQILGQKVEFLVSFYNNEISEKSEIFDDQFSVERPDGSNFTLKIRSTKLEDSAMYFCASRKGLAYNEQFFGPGTRLTVL.

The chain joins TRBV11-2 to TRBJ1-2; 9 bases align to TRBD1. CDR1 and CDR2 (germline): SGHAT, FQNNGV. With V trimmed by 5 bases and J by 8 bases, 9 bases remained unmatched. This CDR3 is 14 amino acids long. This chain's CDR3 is CASSIRDRATGYTF. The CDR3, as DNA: TGTGCCAGCAGCATCCGGGACAGGGCGACCGGCTACACCTTC.

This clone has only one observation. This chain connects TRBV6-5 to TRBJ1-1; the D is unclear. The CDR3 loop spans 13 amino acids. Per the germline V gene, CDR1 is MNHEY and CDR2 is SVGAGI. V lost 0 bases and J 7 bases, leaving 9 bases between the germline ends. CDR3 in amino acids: CASSYSKGLEAFF. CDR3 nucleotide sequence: TGTGCCAGCAGTTACTCGAAGGGTCTTGAAGCTTTCTTT.

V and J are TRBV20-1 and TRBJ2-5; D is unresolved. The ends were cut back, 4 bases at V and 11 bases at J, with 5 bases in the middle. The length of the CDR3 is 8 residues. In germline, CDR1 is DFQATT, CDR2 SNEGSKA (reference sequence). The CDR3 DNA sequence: TGCAGTGCTACTCGACAGTACTTC. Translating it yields CSATRQYF.

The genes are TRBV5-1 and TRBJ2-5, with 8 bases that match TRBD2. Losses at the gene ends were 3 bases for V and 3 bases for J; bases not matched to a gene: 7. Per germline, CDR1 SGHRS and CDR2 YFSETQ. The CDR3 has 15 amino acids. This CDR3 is CASSSFGRGEETQYF. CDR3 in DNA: TGCGCCAGCAGCTCCTTTGGGCGGGGGGAAGAGACCCAGTACTTC. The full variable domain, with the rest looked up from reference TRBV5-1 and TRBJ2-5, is KAGVTQTPRYLIKTRGQQVTLSCSPISGHRSVSWYQQTPGQGLQFLFEYFSETQRNKGNFPGRFSGRQFSNSRSEMNVSTLELGDSALYLCASSSFGRGEETQYFGPGTRLLVL.

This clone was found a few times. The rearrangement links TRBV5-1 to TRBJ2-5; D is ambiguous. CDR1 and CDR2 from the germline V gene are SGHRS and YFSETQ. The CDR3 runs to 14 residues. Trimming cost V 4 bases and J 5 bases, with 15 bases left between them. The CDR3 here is CASSLRLAGETQYF. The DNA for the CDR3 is TGCGCCAGCAGCCTCCGACTCGCTGGGGAGACCCAGTACTTC.

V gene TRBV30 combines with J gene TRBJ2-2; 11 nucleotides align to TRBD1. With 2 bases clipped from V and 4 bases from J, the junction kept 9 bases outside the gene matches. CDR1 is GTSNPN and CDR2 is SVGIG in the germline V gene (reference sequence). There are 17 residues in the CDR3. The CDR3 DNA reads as TGTGCCTGGAGTCCCCTATTGGGGACAGGGGGCACCGGGGAGCTGTTTTTT. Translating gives CAWSPLLGTGGTGELFF.

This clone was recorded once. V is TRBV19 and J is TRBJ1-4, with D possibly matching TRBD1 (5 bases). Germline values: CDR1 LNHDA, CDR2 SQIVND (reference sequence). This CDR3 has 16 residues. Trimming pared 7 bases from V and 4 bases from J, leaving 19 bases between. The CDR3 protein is CASMALGTGDNEKLFF. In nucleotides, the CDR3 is TGTGCCAGTATGGCCCTCGGGACGGGAGATAATGAAAAACTGTTTTTT.

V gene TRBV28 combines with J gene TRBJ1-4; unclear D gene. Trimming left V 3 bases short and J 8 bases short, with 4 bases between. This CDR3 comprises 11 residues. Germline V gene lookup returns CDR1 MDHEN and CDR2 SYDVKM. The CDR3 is CASSFGEKLFF. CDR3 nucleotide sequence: TGTGCCAGCAGTTTTGGAGAAAAACTGTTTTTT.

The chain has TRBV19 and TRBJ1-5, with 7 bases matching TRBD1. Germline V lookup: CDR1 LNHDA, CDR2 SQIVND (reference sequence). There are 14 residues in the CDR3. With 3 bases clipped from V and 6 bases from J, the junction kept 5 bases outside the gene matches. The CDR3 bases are TGTGCCAGTAGTATCCGACAGGGAGGTCAGCCCCAGCATTTT. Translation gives CASSIRQGGQPQHF.

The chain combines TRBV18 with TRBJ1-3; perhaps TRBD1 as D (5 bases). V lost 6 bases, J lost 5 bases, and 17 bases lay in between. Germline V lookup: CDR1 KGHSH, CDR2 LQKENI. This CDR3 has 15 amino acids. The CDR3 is CASSPDAGTRNTIYF. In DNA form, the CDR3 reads TGTGCCAGCTCCCCCGATGCGGGGACTCGAAACACCATATATTTT.

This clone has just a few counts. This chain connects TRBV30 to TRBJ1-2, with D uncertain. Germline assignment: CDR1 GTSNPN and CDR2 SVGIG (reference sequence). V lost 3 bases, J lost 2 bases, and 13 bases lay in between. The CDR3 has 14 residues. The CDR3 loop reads CAWSRQRTNYGYTF. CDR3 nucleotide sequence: TGTGCCTGGAGCCGACAACGGACGAACTATGGCTACACCTTC.

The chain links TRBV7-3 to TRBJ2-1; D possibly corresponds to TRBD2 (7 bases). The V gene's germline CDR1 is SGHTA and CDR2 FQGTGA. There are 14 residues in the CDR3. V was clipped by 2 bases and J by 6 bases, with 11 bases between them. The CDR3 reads CASSLAGASNEQFF. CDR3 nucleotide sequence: TGTGCCAGCAGCTTAGCGGGGGCGTCCAATGAGCAGTTCTTC.

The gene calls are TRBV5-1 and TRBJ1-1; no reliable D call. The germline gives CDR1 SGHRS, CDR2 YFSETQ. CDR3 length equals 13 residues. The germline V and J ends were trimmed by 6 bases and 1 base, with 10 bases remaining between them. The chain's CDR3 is CASTPDGNTEAFF. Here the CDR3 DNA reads TGCGCCAGCACCCCGGACGGGAACACTGAAGCTTTCTTT.